The sequence of this T cell receptor (beta chain) was determined in a study of untreated major depressive disorder. With 5 bases removed from V and 10 bases from J, the gap between germline ends came to 13 bases. The V gene's germline CDR1 is SGHTA and CDR2 FQGTGA. The CDR3 extends over 12 amino acids. The protocol was immunoSEQ multiplex PCR, while the TCRdb copy is restricted to in-frame clones and leaves out a portion. The sample shows tens of thousands of clones, roughly 91% of them seen only once. This rearrangement joins TRBV7-3 to TRBJ2-3; either TRBD1 or TRBD2 may fit D (5 bases each). This receptor was taken from a man in his thirties or forties in good health. Sequencing was performed on CD4+ T cells from PBMCs. The CDR3 coding sequence is TGTGCCAGCAGCCTACCGGGACGGTCGCAGTATTTT. This translates into CASSLPGRSQYF. The variable domain in full, completed from reference TRBV7-3 and TRBJ2-3, reads GAGVSQTPSNKVTEKGKYVELRCDPISGHTALYWYRQSLGQGPEFLIYFQGTGAADDSGLPNDRFFAVRPEGSVSTLKIQRTERGDSAVYLCASSLPGRSQYFGPGTRLTVL.